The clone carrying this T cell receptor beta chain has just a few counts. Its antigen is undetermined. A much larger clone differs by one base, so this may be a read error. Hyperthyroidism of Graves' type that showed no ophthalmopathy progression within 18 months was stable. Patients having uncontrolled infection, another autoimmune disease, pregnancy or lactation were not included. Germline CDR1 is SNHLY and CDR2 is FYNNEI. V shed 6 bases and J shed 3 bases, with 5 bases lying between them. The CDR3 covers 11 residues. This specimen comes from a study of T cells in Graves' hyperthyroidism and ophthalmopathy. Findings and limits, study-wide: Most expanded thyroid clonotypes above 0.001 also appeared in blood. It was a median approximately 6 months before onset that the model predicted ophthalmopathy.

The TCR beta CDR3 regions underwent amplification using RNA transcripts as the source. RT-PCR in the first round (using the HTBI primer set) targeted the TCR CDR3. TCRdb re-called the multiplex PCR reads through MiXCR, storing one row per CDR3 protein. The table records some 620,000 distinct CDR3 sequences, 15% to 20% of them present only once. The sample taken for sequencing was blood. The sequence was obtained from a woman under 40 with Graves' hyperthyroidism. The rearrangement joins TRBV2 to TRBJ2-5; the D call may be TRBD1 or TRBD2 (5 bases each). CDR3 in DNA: TGTGCCAGCAGGGGGGAAGAGACCCAGTACTTC. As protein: CASRGEETQYF.